Each of the 28 T cell receptor beta chains below was sequenced from the same sample in a study of vaccination effects on CD4 cells after COVID-19. TCRdb's copy holds only in-frame clones and misses some; the assay was immunoSEQ multiplex PCR. The sample has about 28,000 clones; around four fifths are singletons. No cognate antigen is known for these TCRs. After expansion with viral peptide pools in the ViraFEST assay, antigen-specific CD4+ T cells were sequenced. Between days 9 and 10 of culture, CD4+ T cells were separated out. Every participant took two doses of the BNT162b2 or mRNA-1273 vaccine. This specimen consisted of CD4+ T cells from PBMCs cultured with HCoV-NL63 spike peptides, obtained after COVID-19 vaccination. Receptor source: a human donor who received a COVID-19 vaccine.

The CDR3 here is CAISRQASEAFF. The DNA for the CDR3 is TGTGCCATCAGTCGACAGGCCAGTGAAGCTTTCTTT. This chain joins TRBV10-3 and TRBJ1-1; D is possibly TRBD1 (6 bases). The CDR3 spans 12 residues. From germline, CDR1 is ENHRY and CDR2 SYGVKD. V was clipped by 5 bases and J by 7 bases, with 11 bases between them.

This clone is a singleton in its sample. The chain has TRBV6-6 and TRBJ2-1; possibly TRBD1 or TRBD2 for D (5 bases each). This CDR3 contains 13 residues. Germline CDR1 is MNHNY and CDR2 is SVGAGI (reference sequence). Trimming shortened V by 5 bases and J by 7 bases, and 12 bases separated the two germline ends. CDR3 in amino acids: CASSTQGENEQFF. In DNA form, the CDR3 reads TGTGCCAGCAGTACGCAGGGAGAGAATGAGCAGTTCTTC.

The chain couples TRBV6-1 to TRBJ2-7; D remains ambiguous. This CDR3 region has 11 residues. V lost 2 bases and J lost 7, with 6 bases in between. Germline V gene lookup returns CDR1 MNHNS and CDR2 SASEGT. Here the CDR3 reads CASSEYFEQYF. In nucleotides, the CDR3 is TGTGCCAGCAGTGAATATTTTGAGCAGTACTTC.

This chain uses TRBV5-4 with TRBJ2-7, with no clear D. Germline CDR1 SGHNT, CDR2 YYREEE (reference sequence). This CDR3 has 12 residues. V was cut by 2 bases and J by 3 bases, with 6 bases left in between. DNA for the CDR3: TGTGCCAGCAGCTTAGGATACTACGAGCAGTACTTC. This translates into CASSLGYYEQYF.

This rearrangement joins TRBV2 to TRBJ2-7, with D perhaps assigned TRBD1 or TRBD2 (5 bases each). The CDR3 length is 12 residues. Between the trimmed V and J ends, which lost 4 bases and 4 bases, there was a span of 8 bases. Germline CDR1 SNHLY, CDR2 FYNNEI. The CDR3 DNA follows: TGTGCCAGCAGTGTTGAGGGGTACGAGCAGTACTTC. It codes for CASSVEGYEQYF.

The chain uses TRBV10-2 and TRBJ2-7; D perhaps matches TRBD2 (6 bases). V was pared by 5 bases and J by 2 bases, with 16 bases between. There are 15 residues in the CDR3. CDR1 and CDR2 from the germline V gene are WSHSY and SAAADI. CDR3 protein: CASSSRRGKPYEQYF. DNA of the CDR3: TGCGCCAGCAGTTCCCGTCGCGGGAAACCCTACGAGCAGTACTTC.

V and J are TRBV18 and TRBJ1-5; 7 bases agree with TRBD1. The CDR3 spans 16 residues. The germline V gene has CDR1 KGHSH and CDR2 LQKENI. V shed 5 bases, J shed 0 bases, and the junction held 7 bases outside the gene matches. CDR3 nucleotide sequence: TGTGCCAGCTCAACGTCGGGACAGCATAGCAATCAGCCCCAGCATTTT. Its translation is CASSTSGQHSNQPQHF.

This chain connects TRBV6-5 to TRBJ2-1; TRBD1 matches at 8 bases. The germline gives CDR1 MNHEY, CDR2 SVGAGI. This CDR3 comprises 15 residues. V gave up 6 bases and J gave up 5 bases; unmatched junction bases: 9. CDR3 region: CASRIGTGENNEQFF. The DNA of the CDR3 is TGTGCCAGCAGGATCGGGACAGGAGAGAACAATGAGCAGTTCTTC.

This clone was detected a few times. The rearrangement joins TRBV25-1 to TRBJ2-3; TRBD2 matches 10 bases. Germline CDR1 MGHDK, CDR2 SYGVNS. The CDR3 consists of 14 residues. The V gene end was trimmed by 4 bases and the J gene end by 4 bases; junction bases not matched to a gene: 2. CDR3 protein: CASSVAGGPDTQYF. As DNA, the CDR3 is TGTGCCAGCAGTGTAGCGGGAGGCCCAGATACGCAGTATTTT.

This chain joins TRBV3-1 (or the pseudogene TRBV3-2) and TRBJ2-7; TRBD1 aligns across 7 bases. Germline V gene lookup returns CDR1 LGHDT and CDR2 YNNKEL (reference sequence). The V gene end was trimmed by 4 bases and the J gene end by 3 bases; junction bases not matched to a gene: 9. CDR3 length: 15 residues. This CDR3 is CASSPTGTEYYEQYF. The CDR3 coding sequence is TGTGCCAGCAGCCCTACCGGGACAGAATACTACGAGCAGTACTTC.

This chain links TRBV5-8 with TRBJ1-3; 8 positions agree with TRBD1. V shed 0 bases and J 0 bases; nucleotides not matched to a gene: 11. CDR1 is SGHTS and CDR2 is YDEGEE in the germline V gene. The CDR3 is 19 residues long. CDR3 amino acids: CASSLVGQATISSGNTIYF. For the CDR3, the DNA is TGTGCCAGCAGCTTGGTGGGACAGGCGACAATTAGCTCTGGAAACACCATATATTTT.

This clone appeared a few times. The J gene is TRBJ2-5, the V gene TRBV4-1; D call uncertain. Germline values: CDR1 MGHRA, CDR2 YSYEKL. This CDR3 has 13 amino acids. The V end lost 0 bases, the J end lost 4 bases, and 6 bases lay between the germline ends. CDR3 residues: CASSQESGETQYF. Here the CDR3 DNA reads TGCGCCAGCAGCCAAGAGTCGGGAGAGACCCAGTACTTC.

The rearrangement uses TRBV2 and TRBJ1-2; D is undetermined. Trimming stripped 4 bases from V and 4 bases from J, with 16 bases between. This CDR3 spans 15 amino acids. Germline assignment: CDR1 SNHLY and CDR2 FYNNEI. The DNA for the CDR3 is TGTGCCAGCAGTGCCTCGTTGCAGGCTCGCTATGGCTACACCTTC. Translating gives CASSASLQARYGYTF.

With regard to this clone: The missing conserved phenylalanine or tryptophan at the end of this CDR3 makes a read error likely. The DNA is left out, because the CDR3 cannot be placed on it with certainty; the CDR3 is given as TCRdb lists it. The CDR3 is CASRLEGG. The V gene is TRBV12-2, the J gene TRBJ2-3; no check of the table's D call, TRBD2, against the DNA was made. TRBV12-2 is reported as a pseudogene. The CDR3 has 8 residues if both end residues are counted.

The gene calls are TRBV5-5 and TRBJ2-5, with unresolved D. The germline gives CDR1 SGHKS, CDR2 YYEKEE (reference sequence). Trimming took 3 bases from V and 5 from J, leaving 20 bases between them. The CDR3 consists of 16 residues. Here the CDR3 DNA reads TGTGCCAGCAGCTCGACATACGGGCCGCCATCGGAGACCCAGTACTTC. Amino acid sequence: CASSSTYGPPSETQYF.

The chain links TRBV18 to TRBJ2-7; 7 nucleotides align to TRBD1. CDR1 is KGHSH, CDR2 LQKENI, per germline. The CDR3 runs 13 residues. J gave up 4 bases and V 4 bases, and 4 bases lay outside the gene matches. The CDR3 DNA sequence: TGTGCCAGCTCACGGGACAGACAATACGAGCAGTACTTC. Its protein product is CASSRDRQYEQYF.

The gene calls are TRBV7-9 and TRBJ2-1, with a possible D match to TRBD1 (6 bases). The CDR3 sequence is 15 residues long. Germline loops: CDR1 SEHNR, CDR2 FQNEAQ (reference sequence). The V gene lost 5 bases and the J gene lost 5 bases, with 16 bases spanning the gap. In nucleotides, the CDR3 is TGTGCCAGCAGCCCTAGGGGGAGTGGAGACAATGAGCAGTTCTTC. Its protein product is CASSPRGSGDNEQFF.

The V call is TRBV27, the J call TRBJ2-1; 7 bases agree with TRBD2. Germline CDR1 and CDR2: MNHEY and SMNVEV (reference sequence). With V trimmed by 5 bases and J by 8 bases, 9 bases remained unmatched. The CDR3 covers 14 residues. The CDR3 DNA follows: TGTGCCAGCAGTCGGCCGACTAGCAGGGATGAGCAGTTCTTC. Amino acids: CASSRPTSRDEQFF.

V gene TRBV5-6 combines with J gene TRBJ2-5, with D perhaps matching TRBD1 (6 bases). V lost 4 bases to trimming and J lost 2 bases, with 12 bases between them. Germline V gene lookup returns CDR1 SGHDT and CDR2 YYEEEE. The length of the CDR3 is 14 residues. CDR3 region: CASSLHGQQETQYF. DNA of the CDR3: TGTGCCAGCAGCCTACACGGACAGCAAGAGACCCAGTACTTC.

The chain uses TRBV9 and TRBJ2-7; D ambiguous. V was cut by 4 bases and J by 3 bases, with 26 bases left in between. The CDR3 contains 18 residues. The germline CDR1 and CDR2 sequences are SGDLS and YYNGEE. The CDR3 is CASSRIVTAGRRIYEQYF. In nucleotides, the CDR3 is TGTGCCAGCAGCCGGATAGTAACGGCCGGACGTAGGATCTACGAGCAGTACTTC.

The J gene is TRBJ1-2, the V gene TRBV15, with unresolved D. The germline gives CDR1 LNHNV, CDR2 YYDKDF (reference sequence). Trimming took off 5 bases at V and 1 base at J, with 5 bases between the two ends. CDR3 length equals 12 residues. DNA for the CDR3: TGTGCCACCAGCGAGGGTAACTATGGCTACACCTTC. Translation gives CATSEGNYGYTF.

A single count supports this clone. The chain is built from TRBV7-6 and TRBJ2-2, with 9 bases lining up with TRBD1. Per the germline V gene, CDR1 is SGHVS and CDR2 is FNYEAQ. This CDR3 is built from 15 residues. The trim removed 7 bases at V and 5 bases at J, leaving 8 bases unmatched. The CDR3 sequence is CASIPGQGITGELFF. DNA of the CDR3: TGTGCCAGCATACCTGGACAGGGGATAACCGGGGAGCTGTTTTTT.

The chain employs TRBV11-2 and TRBJ2-7; 7 bases fit TRBD2. Germline V gene lookup returns CDR1 SGHAT and CDR2 FQNNGV. V was clipped by 5 bases and J by 1 base; unmatched bases: 8. This CDR3 has 15 amino acids. The chain's CDR3 is CASSIGTNPSYEQYF. The DNA of the CDR3 is TGTGCCAGCAGCATCGGGACTAACCCATCCTACGAGCAGTACTTC.

The chain joins TRBV3-1 (or the pseudogene TRBV3-2) to TRBJ2-5, with 10 bases lining up with TRBD1. CDR3 length: 15 residues. Germline CDR1 reads LGHDT; CDR2 reads YNNKEL (reference sequence). V dropped 2 bases and J dropped 5; count of bases not matched to a gene: 5. CDR3 sequence reads: CASSQRDRGKETQYF. The CDR3 bases are TGTGCCAGCAGCCAAAGGGACAGGGGTAAGGAGACCCAGTACTTC.

The rearrangement links TRBV19 to TRBJ2-3; possibly TRBD2 for D (6 bases). V dropped 0 bases and J dropped 2 bases, with 18 bases sitting between them. The CDR3 has 18 residues. The germline gives CDR1 LNHDA, CDR2 SQIVND (reference sequence). CDR3 loop: CASSIDIGLGGVTDTQYF. The CDR3 bases are TGTGCCAGTAGTATAGATATCGGCCTGGGGGGTGTCACAGATACGCAGTATTTT.

The chain uses TRBV12-3 or TRBV12-4 and TRBJ1-2; 7 bases align to TRBD1. The CDR3 runs to 13 residues. V lost 10 bases to trimming and J lost 0 bases; unmatched junction nucleotides: 5. Written as DNA, the CDR3 is TGTGCCACCACAGGGGCCTCTAACTATGGCTACACCTTC. Its protein is CATTGASNYGYTF.

This clone was seen a few times. The J gene is TRBJ1-2, the V gene TRBV4-1; possible D gene TRBD1, 5 bases. This CDR3 has 15 residues. V was trimmed by 1 base and J by 4 bases, leaving 13 bases between them. Looked up from germline, CDR1 is MGHRA and CDR2 is YSYEKL. In nucleotides, the CDR3 is TGCGCCAGCAGCCAAGTGGCGATTGGGGGCTATGGCTACACCTTC. Residues: CASSQVAIGGYGYTF.

The rearrangement links TRBV10-1 to TRBJ1-1; the D is unclear. Germline CDR1 is WNHNN and CDR2 is SYGVQD (reference sequence). This CDR3 has 13 residues. V lost 3 bases and J 1 base, leaving 6 bases between the germline ends. This CDR3 reads CASSDSGNTEAFF. As DNA, the CDR3 is TGCGCCAGCAGTGACTCGGGGAACACTGAAGCTTTCTTT.